The next 6 T cell receptor beta chains were all read from a single sample in a study of blood T cell repertoires in COVID-19. Some clones are missing from TCRdb's copy, which holds only in-frame ones; the method was immunoSEQ multiplex PCR. The sample includes some 170,000 clones, about 78% of them seen just once. Sequencing was carried out using PBMCs or T cells enriched from blood (not recorded which). These receptors were obtained from a woman between 50 and 59 years old who had recovered from COVID-19.

J is TRBJ2-1 and V is TRBV5-4; 9 nucleotides match TRBD2. V lost 4 bases to trimming and J lost 4 bases; unmatched junction nucleotides: 6. CDR1 and CDR2 (germline): SGHNT, YYREEE (reference sequence). This CDR3 comprises 15 residues. The CDR3 sequence: CASSAPSGAYNEQFF. The CDR3, as DNA: TGTGCCAGCAGCGCCCCTAGCGGGGCTTACAATGAGCAGTTCTTC.

The chain has TRBV30 and TRBJ2-2, with D hard to call. The CDR3 sequence is 13 residues long. V shed 2 bases and J shed 4 bases, with 8 bases lying between them. CDR1 GTSNPN and CDR2 SVGIG come from the germline V gene (reference sequence). The CDR3 coding sequence is TGTGCCTGGAGTTCCGACTTCACCGGGGAGCTGTTTTTT. This translates into CAWSSDFTGELFF. Full variable domain (rest looked up from reference TRBV30 and TRBJ2-2): SQTIHQWPATLVQPVGSPLSLECTVEGTSNPNLYWYRQAAGRGLQLLFYSVGIGQISSEVPQNLSASRPQDRQFILSSKKLLLSDSGFYLCAWSSDFTGELFFGEGSRLTVL.

To note about this clone: The junction does not match germline at one end; this may be a read error. This chain connects TRBV3-1 (or the pseudogene TRBV3-2) to TRBJ1-1; perhaps TRBD1 as D (5 bases). The CDR3 sequence is 13 residues long. Germline CDR1 reads LGHDT; CDR2 reads YNNKEL (reference sequence). In nucleotides, the CDR3 is TGTGCCAGCAGCCAGGGGGGGATGGAGGGCAGGGACTTT. Amino acid sequence: CASSQGGMEGRDF.

This clone was detected once. The chain uses TRBV19 and TRBJ2-1, with no clear D. This CDR3 has 13 amino acids. V was trimmed by 3 bases and J by 13 bases, leaving 16 bases between them. CDR1 and CDR2 (germline): LNHDA, SQIVND (reference sequence). Written as DNA, the CDR3 is TGTGCCAGTAGTATTGGTTCGCAGCGTTTTCAGTTCTTC. Its translation is CASSIGSQRFQFF.

The chain employs TRBV6-4 and TRBJ2-7, with 10 bases fitting TRBD1. The trim removed 5 bases at V and 4 bases at J, leaving 2 bases unmatched. The CDR3 consists of 13 residues. CDR1 is MRHNA and CDR2 is SNTAGT in the germline V gene. CDR3 coding DNA: TGTGCCAGCAGTCGGGACAGGGGTTACGAGCAGTACTTC. This gives the protein CASSRDRGYEQYF.

This clone was counted once. The V gene is TRBV5-5, the J gene TRBJ2-7, with 11 positions matching TRBD2. V gave up 2 bases and J gave up 0 bases; unmatched junction bases: 1. The CDR3 consists of 15 residues. The germline CDR1 and CDR2 sequences are SGHKS and YYEKEE (reference sequence). The chain's CDR3 is CASSLTSGSSYEQYF. For the CDR3, the DNA is TGTGCCAGCAGCTTAACTAGCGGGAGCTCCTACGAGCAGTACTTC.